The next 12 T cell receptor beta chains were all read from a single sample in a study of regulatory T cells in long-lasting Graves disease. Sequencing libraries for TCR beta were prepared with iRepertoire HTBI primers and Arm-PCR of CDR3 regions. TCRdb passed the multiplex PCR reads through MiXCR, listing each CDR3 protein once. The sample has some 370,000 distinct CDR3 sequences; less than 25% are singletons. Time point denoted: persistent/refractory GD, antithyroid drugs over 5 years with positive TRAb. The TCR library was made from RNA that had been extracted from PBMCs in TRIzol. The sequenced sample was peripheral blood mononuclear cells (PBMCs), obtained when the disease was refractory, from a patient treated with antithyroid drugs. The receptors stem from a female donor with Graves disease.

The CDR3 nucleotides are TGTGCCAGCAGCCACCGATCACGACTAGCGGGAGTGGGAGAGACCCAGTACTTC. It is translated as CASSHRSRLAGVGETQYF. V usage is TRBV6-1 and J usage is TRBJ2-5, with TRBD2 identical over 12 bases. Per the germline V gene, CDR1 is MNHNS and CDR2 is SASEGT. This CDR3 has 18 amino acids. After removal of 6 bases from V and 4 bases from J, the junction contained 15 bases not matched to a gene.

This clonotype was picked up many times. This chain connects TRBV11-2 to TRBJ2-7; no clear D gene. In germline, CDR1 is SGHAT, CDR2 FQNNGV. The CDR3 runs 12 residues. Trimming removed 6 bases at V and 3 bases at J, with 9 bases between. CDR3 residues: CASSPIYYEQYF. The CDR3 DNA is TGTGCCAGCAGTCCAATTTACTACGAGCAGTACTTC.

This sequence joins TRBV29-1 and TRBJ2-1, with D uncertain. This CDR3 contains 13 residues. Germline CDR1 reads SQVTM; CDR2 reads ANQGSEA. Trimming took off 1 base at V and 7 bases at J, with 11 bases between the two ends. The CDR3 is CSVEGWAPNEQFF. The CDR3 region has the DNA TGCAGCGTTGAAGGGTGGGCCCCGAATGAGCAGTTCTTC.

This clonotype was seen only a few times. This rearrangement joins TRBV5-1 to TRBJ2-5; TRBD1 matches 8 bases. This CDR3 is built from 15 residues. V trimming: 0 bases; J trimming: 3 bases; junction bases outside the gene matches: 4. Germline CDR1 is SGHRS and CDR2 is YFSETQ. The CDR3 loop reads CASSLGGTGKETQYF. The CDR3, as DNA: TGCGCCAGCAGCTTGGGTGGGACAGGAAAAGAGACCCAGTACTTC.

This clonotype was observed a few times. The junction and the germline gene differ at one end; a read error may be behind it. V and J are TRBV27 and TRBJ2-7; 10 bases line up with TRBD2. Per the germline V gene, CDR1 is MNHEY and CDR2 is SMNVEV (reference sequence). This CDR3 contains 15 residues. CDR3: CASSLRASGSYGQYF. For the CDR3, the DNA is TGTGCCAGCAGTTTACGGGCTAGCGGGAGCTACGGGCAGTACTTC.

Note on this clonotype: The CDR3 ends on some other residue instead of the conserved phenylalanine or tryptophan, so this is likely a read error. J is TRBJ1-5 and V is TRBV6-2 or TRBV6-3, with D unresolved. There are 13 residues in the CDR3. Trimming left V 0 bases short and J 7 bases short, with 7 bases between. Germline V gene data show CDR1 as MNHEY and CDR2 as SVGEGT. The CDR3 sequence is CASSYSTLQPQHL. In nucleotides, the CDR3 is TGTGCCAGCAGTTACTCGACCCTCCAGCCCCAGCATCTT.

This clonotype was recorded at least ten times. For the CDR3, the DNA is TGTGCCAGCAGTTTAGGGGTGGCGGACAATCAGCCCCAGCATTTT. It is translated as CASSLGVADNQPQHF. V is TRBV28 and J is TRBJ1-5; D is uncertain. With 2 bases removed from V and 3 bases from J, the gap between germline ends came to 11 bases. The CDR3 extends over 15 amino acids. Germline CDR1 MDHEN, CDR2 SYDVKM.

The chain recombines TRBV28 with TRBJ2-7; TRBD2 might be the D (6 bases). The germline gives CDR1 MDHEN, CDR2 SYDVKM. The CDR3 has 14 residues. The V gene lost 4 bases and the J gene lost 7 bases, with 17 bases spanning the gap. CDR3 residues: CASSSSGLLEEQYF. DNA of the CDR3: TGTGCCAGCAGTTCCTCGGGACTCCTCGAGGAGCAGTACTTC.

This chain joins TRBV7-9 and TRBJ2-1; a weak D match, TRBD2 (5 bases). Trimming took off 3 bases at V and 4 bases at J, with 16 bases between the two ends. The CDR3 totals 16 residues. Germline CDR1 and CDR2: SEHNR and FQNEAQ (reference sequence). CDR3 DNA: TGTGCCAGCAGCTTTCGGGGTACAGTTCCATACAATGAGCAGTTCTTC. Amino acids: CASSFRGTVPYNEQFF.

The chain couples TRBV9 to TRBJ1-1; the D gene is possibly TRBD1 (6 bases). V dropped 3 bases and J dropped 4 bases, with 10 bases sitting between them. The CDR3 loop spans 13 amino acids. Looked up from germline, CDR1 is SGDLS and CDR2 is YYNGEE. The CDR3 DNA reads TGTGCCAGCAGCGCGGACAGCTTCACTGAAGCTTTCTTT. Translation: CASSADSFTEAFF. Full variable domain (remainder filled in from reference TRBV9 and TRBJ1-1): DSGVTQTPKHLITATGQRVTLRCSPRSGDLSVYWYQQSLDQGLQFLIQYYNGEERAKGNILERFSAQQFPDLHSELNLSSLELGDSALYFCASSADSFTEAFFGQGTRLTVV.

Ten or more counts support this clonotype. The chain uses TRBV11-2 and TRBJ2-5; 9 bases align to TRBD2. Trimming removed 5 bases from V and 3 bases from J; junction bases left unmatched: 7. Germline V CDR1 and CDR2: SGHAT, FQNNGV. The CDR3 has 15 residues. CDR3 bases: TGTGCCAGCAGCCTCTTTAGCGGGAGAGAAGAGACCCAGTACTTC. Translated, it gives CASSLFSGREETQYF.

This clonotype was counted many times. V usage is TRBV27 and J usage is TRBJ1-1; the D gene is possibly TRBD1 (5 bases). Germline loops: CDR1 MNHEY, CDR2 SMNVEV (reference sequence). The CDR3 extends over 14 amino acids. V was trimmed by 5 bases and J by 1 base, leaving 11 bases between them. CDR3 sequence: CASSKDSRNTEAFF. The CDR3, as DNA: TGTGCCAGCAGTAAAGACAGCCGGAACACTGAAGCTTTCTTT.